The 29 T cell receptor beta chains listed next were all sequenced from one sample in a study of T-cell memory formation after mild COVID-19. One entry per CDR3 protein, called by TCRdb with MiXCR from the 5' RACE reads. The repertoire includes about 400,000 distinct CDR3 sequences, around 22% of them detected once, and about an eighth sits in the top ten. Sequencing input: PBMCs or a T cell subset sorted from them (not recorded which). These receptors all come from an adult woman who had mild COVID-19 (a few samples of this study predate the infection). Cell type and time point are not known.

This clonotype was recorded a few times. The chain links TRBV3-1 to TRBJ2-1; TRBD2 is a possible D gene (5 bases). Germline CDR1 reads LGHDT; CDR2 reads YNNKEL (reference sequence). This CDR3 is built from 13 residues. Trimming took 3 bases from V and 13 from J, leaving 16 bases between them. CDR3 DNA: TGTGCCAGCAGCCACGGTGCTAGCCCCACCCAGTTCTTC. It is translated as CASSHGASPTQFF.

Only a few counts were recorded for this clonotype. The chain couples TRBV7-2 to TRBJ1-6; D unclear. The CDR3 extends over 14 amino acids. CDR1 is SGHTA and CDR2 is FQGNSA in the germline V gene. V lost 1 base and J 10 bases, leaving 11 bases between the germline ends. CDR3 nucleotides: TGTGCCAGCAGCTTAGATAGATTGGGATCACCCCTCCACTTT. It is translated as CASSLDRLGSPLHF. Using reference TRBV7-2 and TRBJ1-6 for the parts outside the CDR3, the full variable domain is GAGVSQSPSNKVTEKGKDVELRCDPISGHTALYWYRQSLGQGLEFLIYFQGNSAPDKSGLPSDRFSAERTGGSVSTLTIQRTQQEDSAVYLCASSLDRLGSPLHFGNGTRLTVT.

This chain joins TRBV7-8 and TRBJ2-1, with TRBD2 identical over 9 bases. This CDR3 spans 16 amino acids. J was trimmed by 8 bases and V by 6 bases; bases with no gene match: 14. Germline CDR1 and CDR2: SGHVS and FQNEAQ. CDR3 coding DNA: TGTGCCAGCAGACTGCGGGCGAGCGGGAGGTCGGATGAGCAGTTCTTC. Translating it yields CASRLRASGRSDEQFF.

This clonotype turned up a few times. This chain connects TRBV7-3 to TRBJ1-1; D is uncertain. The CDR3 contains 14 residues. The V end lost 3 bases, the J end lost 2 bases, and 10 bases lay between the germline ends. Germline-derived CDR1 and CDR2 are SGHTA and FQGTGA. CDR3 in DNA: TGTGCCAGCAGCTTCACAGTCCTTAACACTGAAGCTTTCTTT. It is translated as CASSFTVLNTEAFF. Based on the CDR3 plus reference TRBV7-3 and TRBJ1-1, the full variable domain is GAGVSQTPSNKVTEKGKYVELRCDPISGHTALYWYRQSLGQGPEFLIYFQGTGAADDSGLPNDRFFAVRPEGSVSTLKIQRTERGDSAVYLCASSFTVLNTEAFFGQGTRLTVV.

This clonotype was seen a handful of times. The V gene is TRBV10-3, the J gene TRBJ2-3; TRBD2 aligns across 8 bases. The CDR3 runs to 17 residues. CDR1 is ENHRY, CDR2 SYGVKD, per germline. V dropped 6 bases and J dropped 2; count of bases not matched to a gene: 13. Here the CDR3 DNA reads TGTGCCATCAGCGGGGGGGTTCGTGGCTCGTCCACAGATACGCAGTATTTT. Residues: CAISGGVRGSSTDTQYF.

The rearrangement joins TRBV12-3 or TRBV12-4 to TRBJ1-2, with D perhaps matching TRBD1 (6 bases). This CDR3 region has 14 residues. V lost 4 bases and J 2 bases, leaving 11 bases between the germline ends. The CDR3 loop reads CASSYTGWNYGYTF. CDR3 DNA: TGTGCCAGCAGTTATACAGGGTGGAACTATGGCTACACCTTC.

This clonotype was counted only a few times. J is TRBJ1-1 and V is TRBV6-6; unclear D gene. Trimming took 0 bases from V and 0 from J, leaving 17 bases between them. The V gene's germline CDR1 is MNHNY and CDR2 SVGAGI (reference sequence). The CDR3 covers 18 residues. The CDR3 region has the DNA TGTGCCAGCAGTTACTCGCCCACCCTCACGATACTGAACACTGAAGCTTTCTTT. Translating it yields CASSYSPTLTILNTEAFF.

V usage is TRBV7-2 and J usage is TRBJ2-1; tentative D call: TRBD2 (5 bases). The ends were cut back, 4 bases at V and 2 bases at J, with 12 bases in the middle. CDR1 SGHTA and CDR2 FQGNSA come from the germline V gene. CDR3 length equals 15 residues. CDR3 coding DNA: TGTGCCAGCAGCTCGGCGGGTACGGCCTACAATGAGCAGTTCTTC. Protein product: CASSSAGTAYNEQFF.

The genes are TRBV12-3 or TRBV12-4 and TRBJ1-6; D call uncertain. The CDR3 extends over 11 amino acids. V was cut by 9 bases and J by 9 bases, with 9 bases left in between. DNA of the CDR3: TGTGCCAGTGCTCGGAGTTCACCCCTCCACTTT. Its translation: CASARSSPLHF.

The gene calls are TRBV20-1 and TRBJ2-1; D is ambiguous. Per the germline V gene, CDR1 is DFQATT and CDR2 is SNEGSKA (reference sequence). V was shortened by 3 bases and J by 0 bases, with 15 bases between the two germline ends. CDR3 length: 16 residues. CDR3 region: CSASGRTGSSYNEQFF. CDR3 DNA: TGCAGTGCTAGCGGCCGAACGGGTAGCTCCTACAATGAGCAGTTCTTC.

Only a few counts were recorded for this clonotype. The rearrangement joins TRBV6-6 to TRBJ2-3; D is perhaps TRBD1 (7 bases). Germline V CDR1 and CDR2: MNHNY, SVGAGI (reference sequence). CDR3 size: 17 residues. V dropped 0 bases and J dropped 2 bases, with 15 bases sitting between them. Here the CDR3 reads CASSYSPEGATTDTQYF. In nucleotides, the CDR3 is TGTGCCAGCAGTTACTCCCCGGAGGGGGCGACCACAGATACGCAGTATTTT.

This clonotype was observed a handful of times. This chain uses TRBV9 with TRBJ2-1, with 10 positions matching TRBD2. The V and J ends lost 4 bases and 5 bases, in that order; junction bases with no gene match: 3. In germline, CDR1 is SGDLS, CDR2 YYNGEE. The CDR3 is 14 amino acids. In DNA form, the CDR3 reads TGTGCCAGCAGCACAGGACTAGCGGACAATGAGCAGTTCTTC. The encoded protein is CASSTGLADNEQFF.

This chain connects TRBV6-5 to TRBJ2-7, with 13 bases fitting TRBD2. This CDR3 is built from 16 residues. From germline, CDR1 is MNHEY and CDR2 SVGAGI. The junction had 4 bases not matched to a gene; V was cut back by 5 bases and J by 0 bases. The CDR3 DNA reads TGTGCCAGCAGTACCGGGACTAGCGGGATCTCCTACGAGCAGTACTTC. It is translated as CASSTGTSGISYEQYF.

This clonotype was observed a few times. The chain has TRBV9 and TRBJ2-7; perhaps TRBD1 as D (5 bases). Trimming removed 0 bases from V and 2 bases from J, with 9 bases in between. The CDR3 consists of 14 residues. In germline, CDR1 is SGDLS, CDR2 YYNGEE. The CDR3 spells CASSVGQSTYEQYF. The CDR3 DNA sequence: TGTGCCAGCAGCGTAGGACAGTCTACCTACGAGCAGTACTTC.

There are many counts of this clonotype. This chain's CDR3 is CSESDRFLTEAFF. The CDR3 DNA sequence: TGCAGCGAAAGTGACAGGTTTTTAACTGAAGCTTTCTTT. The chain links TRBV20-1 to TRBJ1-1, with D possibly matching TRBD1 (6 bases). The CDR3 covers 13 residues. In germline, CDR1 is DFQATT, CDR2 SNEGSKA (reference sequence).

The gene calls are TRBV5-1 and TRBJ1-4; D may be TRBD1 (5 bases). In germline, CDR1 is SGHRS, CDR2 YFSETQ. Between the trimmed V and J ends, which lost 4 bases and 5 bases, there was a span of 15 bases. This CDR3 spans 15 amino acids. The CDR3 DNA reads TGCGCCAGCAGCCCTGACGGGGGGAGGAATGAAAAACTGTTTTTT. This sequence encodes CASSPDGGRNEKLFF.

This clonotype was detected only a few times. The gene calls are TRBV7-2 and TRBJ2-5, with TRBD2 as a possible D gene (7 bases). Germline assignment: CDR1 SGHTA and CDR2 FQGNSA. V was cut by 3 bases and J by 8 bases, with 19 bases left in between. There are 15 residues in the CDR3. The CDR3 DNA follows: TGTGCCAGCAGCTTGGGCGGGGGCAGATCGGATACCCAGTACTTC. The encoded protein is CASSLGGGRSDTQYF.

This clonotype was seen more than once but under ten times. The chain is built from TRBV2 and TRBJ2-5, with D tentatively TRBD1 or TRBD2 (5 bases each). The V and J ends lost 8 bases and 4 bases respectively, with 14 bases between them. This CDR3 region has 13 residues. Per germline, CDR1 SNHLY and CDR2 FYNNEI. The CDR3 coding sequence is TGTGCCAGCCGCCCCGTTGGGGGAGAGACCCAGTACTTC. Translating it yields CASRPVGGETQYF.

V is TRBV7-6 and J is TRBJ2-2; perhaps TRBD1 as D (6 bases). Germline lookup yields CDR1 SGHVS and CDR2 FNYEAQ. This CDR3 is built from 14 residues. Trimming cost V 6 bases and J 5 bases, with 13 bases left between them. The CDR3 DNA reads TGTGCCAGCAGTCGCAACACAGGGACCGGGGAGCTGTTTTTT. Its protein is CASSRNTGTGELFF.

The J gene is TRBJ2-7, the V gene TRBV7-9; D is perhaps TRBD2 (8 bases). Germline CDR1 reads SEHNR; CDR2 reads FQNEAQ (reference sequence). Trimming stripped 10 bases from V and 5 bases from J, with 18 bases between. CDR3 size: 13 residues. As DNA, the CDR3 is TGTGCCATCCTGCCGGGAGGGGGCCACGAGCAGTACTTC. Its protein product is CAILPGGGHEQYF. Filled out from reference TRBV7-9 and TRBJ2-7, the complete variable domain reads DTGVSQNPRHKITKRGQNVTFRCDPISEHNRLYWYRQTLGQGPEFLTYFQNEAQLEKSRLLSDRFSAERPKGSFSTLEIQRTEQGDSAMYLCAILPGGGHEQYFGPGTRLTVT.

This clonotype came up a few times. V usage is TRBV6-2 or TRBV6-3 and J usage is TRBJ2-5; 11 positions match TRBD2. Trimming removed 4 bases from V and 5 bases from J; junction bases left unmatched: 9. From germline, CDR1 is MNHEY and CDR2 SVGEGT. The CDR3 contains 16 residues. CDR3 protein: CASSSFLAGGLETQYF. Here the CDR3 DNA reads TGTGCCAGCAGTTCGTTCTTAGCGGGAGGGTTGGAGACCCAGTACTTC.

V usage is TRBV7-6 and J usage is TRBJ1-1, with 10 bases fitting TRBD1. From germline, CDR1 is SGHVS and CDR2 FNYEAQ. After removal of 5 bases from V and 5 bases from J, the junction contained 5 bases not matched to a gene. The CDR3 totals 14 residues. CDR3 sequence: CASSQTGGKTEAFF. The CDR3 coding sequence is TGTGCCAGCAGCCAGACAGGGGGCAAGACTGAAGCTTTCTTT.

The J gene is TRBJ2-1, the V gene TRBV7-9; D is perhaps TRBD1 or TRBD2 (5 bases each). CDR1 and CDR2 from the germline V gene are SEHNR and FQNEAQ (reference sequence). Trimming shortened V by 4 bases and J by 5 bases, and 12 bases separated the two germline ends. The CDR3 runs 14 residues. The DNA for the CDR3 is TGTGCCAGCAGCTCCACCGGGGCGAACAATGAGCAGTTCTTC. Translated: CASSSTGANNEQFF.

This clonotype was detected only a few times. The chain couples TRBV12-3 or TRBV12-4 to TRBJ1-1, with a tentative D call TRBD1 (5 bases). This CDR3 spans 24 amino acids. Trimming took off 6 bases at V and 0 bases at J, with 41 bases between the two ends. DNA of the CDR3: TGTGCCAGCAGCTTCCTGGCGGGTTTGCCGGGACCGAGACTCGAGGGAAAAATGAACACTGAAGCTTTCTTT. Protein product: CASSFLAGLPGPRLEGKMNTEAFF.

This clonotype was detected a few times. The chain has TRBV10-3 and TRBJ2-6; 7 positions match TRBD1. Germline V CDR1 and CDR2: ENHRY, SYGVKD. CDR3 size: 16 residues. V was pared by 6 bases and J by 0 bases, with 5 bases of the junction left unmatched. This CDR3 is CAISPTGPSGANVLTF. The DNA for the CDR3 is TGTGCCATCAGCCCGACAGGGCCCTCTGGGGCCAACGTCCTGACTTTC.

This clonotype has only a few counts. CDR3: CASTRRAGASTGELFF. CDR3 DNA sequence: TGTGCCAGCACCAGAAGGGCGGGAGCGAGCACCGGGGAGCTGTTTTTT. The rearrangement uses TRBV9 and TRBJ2-2; 7 bases line up with TRBD2. This CDR3 comprises 16 residues. The ends lost 6 bases at V and 4 bases at J; junction bases unmatched: 12. In germline, CDR1 is SGDLS, CDR2 YYNGEE.

This clonotype appeared a few times. The rearrangement joins TRBV3-1 to TRBJ2-4; 9 bases align to TRBD2. Losses at the gene ends were 3 bases for V and 0 bases for J; bases not matched to a gene: 9. CDR3 length equals 18 residues. Germline values: CDR1 LGHDT, CDR2 YNNKEL (reference sequence). CDR3 sequence reads: CASSHTLAGTLAKNIQYF. The DNA of the CDR3 is TGTGCCAGCAGCCATACGCTAGCGGGGACTCTAGCCAAAAACATTCAGTACTTC. The entire variable domain, with the rest obtained from reference TRBV3-1 and TRBJ2-4, is as follows: DTAVSQTPKYLVTQMGNDKSIKCEQNLGHDTMYWYKQDSKKFLKIMFSYNNKELIINETVPNRFSPKSPDKAHLNLHINSLELGDSAVYFCASSHTLAGTLAKNIQYFGAGTRLSVL.

This sequence joins TRBV12-3 or TRBV12-4 and TRBJ2-5; 8 nucleotides line up with TRBD2. The length of the CDR3 is 18 residues. V trimming: 2 bases; J trimming: 2 bases; junction bases outside the gene matches: 13. The CDR3 spells CASSLFGFVSGVQETQYF. The CDR3 coding sequence is TGTGCCAGCAGTTTATTCGGGTTTGTTAGCGGGGTACAAGAGACCCAGTACTTC.

The chain recombines TRBV27 with TRBJ1-1; D ambiguous. This CDR3 contains 14 residues. The V end lost 2 bases, the J end lost 0 bases, and 7 bases lay between the germline ends. Germline CDR1 reads MNHEY; CDR2 reads SMNVEV (reference sequence). CDR3 bases: TGTGCCAGCAGTTTAAAGCCCATGAACACTGAAGCTTTCTTT. It codes for CASSLKPMNTEAFF.